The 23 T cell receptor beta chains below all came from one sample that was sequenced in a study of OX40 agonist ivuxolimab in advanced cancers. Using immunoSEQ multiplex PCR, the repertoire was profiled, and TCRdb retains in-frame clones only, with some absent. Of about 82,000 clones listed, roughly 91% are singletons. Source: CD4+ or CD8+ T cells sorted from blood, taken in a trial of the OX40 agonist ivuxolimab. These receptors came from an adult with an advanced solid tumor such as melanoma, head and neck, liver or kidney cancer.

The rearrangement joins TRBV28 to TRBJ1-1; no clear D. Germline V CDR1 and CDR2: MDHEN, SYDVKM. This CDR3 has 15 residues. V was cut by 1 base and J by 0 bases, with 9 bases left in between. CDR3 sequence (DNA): TGTGCCAGCAGTTTATACTCAGTCATGAACACTGAAGCTTTCTTT. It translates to CASSLYSVMNTEAFF. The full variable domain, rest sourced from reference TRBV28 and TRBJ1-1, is DVKVTQSSRYLVKRTGEKVFLECVQDMDHENMFWYRQDPGLGLRLIYFSYDVKMKEKGDIPEGYSVSREKKERFSLILESASTNQTSMYLCASSLYSVMNTEAFFGQGTRLTVV.

CDR3 in amino acids: CASSPVLGDTNGNTIYF. Written as DNA, the CDR3 is TGTGCCAGCTCACCCGTGTTAGGGGATACAAACGGAAACACCATATATTTT. The chain joins TRBV18 to TRBJ1-3, with D perhaps TRBD1 (5 bases). The CDR3 is 17 residues long. The V end was cut by 3 bases, the J end by 4 bases, with 19 bases between. Germline V gene data show CDR1 as KGHSH and CDR2 as LQKENI.

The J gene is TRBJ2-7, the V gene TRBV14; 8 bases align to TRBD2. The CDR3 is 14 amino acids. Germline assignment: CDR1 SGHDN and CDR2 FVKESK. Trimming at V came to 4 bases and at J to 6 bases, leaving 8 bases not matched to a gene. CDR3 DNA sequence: TGTGCCAGCAGCCCCCGACTGGCGGGAGGCGAGCAGTACTTC. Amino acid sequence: CASSPRLAGGEQYF.

As DNA, the CDR3 is TGTGCTAGTCTAGGCCAACAGAGCAATACGCAGTATTTT. Its protein product is CASLGQQSNTQYF. The genes are TRBV7-7 and TRBJ2-3; D not certain. CDR3 size: 13 residues. Germline CDR1 reads SSHAT; CDR2 reads FNYEAQ (reference sequence).

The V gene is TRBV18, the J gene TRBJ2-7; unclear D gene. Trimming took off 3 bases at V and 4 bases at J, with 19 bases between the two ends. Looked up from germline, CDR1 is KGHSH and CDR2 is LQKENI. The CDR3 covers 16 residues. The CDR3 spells CASSPKVGSSIYEQYF. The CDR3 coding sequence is TGTGCCAGCTCACCGAAGGTGGGCAGTTCAATTTACGAGCAGTACTTC.

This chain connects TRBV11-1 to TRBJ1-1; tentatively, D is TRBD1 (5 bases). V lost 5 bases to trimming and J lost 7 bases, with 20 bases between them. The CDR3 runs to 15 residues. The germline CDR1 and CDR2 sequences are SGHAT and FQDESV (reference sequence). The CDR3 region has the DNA TGTGCCAGCAGCACGCCGGTCGGGGGTCGGGGTGAAGCTTTCTTT. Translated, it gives CASSTPVGGRGEAFF.

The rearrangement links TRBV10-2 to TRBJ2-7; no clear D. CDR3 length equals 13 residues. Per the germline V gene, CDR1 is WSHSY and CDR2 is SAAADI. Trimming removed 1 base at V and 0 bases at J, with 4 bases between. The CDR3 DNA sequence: TGCGCCAGCAGTGAGTACAGCTCCTACGAGCAGTACTTC. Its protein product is CASSEYSSYEQYF.

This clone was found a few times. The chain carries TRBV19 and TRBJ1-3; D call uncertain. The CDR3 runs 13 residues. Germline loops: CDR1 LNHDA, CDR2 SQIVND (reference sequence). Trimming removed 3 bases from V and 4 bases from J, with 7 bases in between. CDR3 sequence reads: CASSISGGNTIYF. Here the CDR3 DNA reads TGTGCCAGTAGTATCTCGGGGGGAAACACCATATATTTT.

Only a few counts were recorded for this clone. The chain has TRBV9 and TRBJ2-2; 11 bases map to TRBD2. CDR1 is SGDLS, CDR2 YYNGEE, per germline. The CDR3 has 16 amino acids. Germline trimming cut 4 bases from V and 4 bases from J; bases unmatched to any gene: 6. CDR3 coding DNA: TGTGCCAGCAGCACCAGACTAGCGGGATTCACCGGGGAGCTGTTTTTT. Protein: CASSTRLAGFTGELFF.

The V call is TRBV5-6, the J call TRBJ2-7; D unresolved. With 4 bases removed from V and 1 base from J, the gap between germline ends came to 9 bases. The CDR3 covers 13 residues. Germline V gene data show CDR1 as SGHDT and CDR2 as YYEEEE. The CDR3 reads CASSLAISYEQYF. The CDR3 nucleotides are TGTGCCAGCAGCCTGGCCATTTCCTACGAGCAGTACTTC.

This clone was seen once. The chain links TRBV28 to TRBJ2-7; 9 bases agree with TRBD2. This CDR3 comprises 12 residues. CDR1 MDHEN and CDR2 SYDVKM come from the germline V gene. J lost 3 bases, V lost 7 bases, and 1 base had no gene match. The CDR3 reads CASTAGGYEQYF. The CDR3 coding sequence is TGTGCCAGCACAGCGGGGGGCTACGAGCAGTACTTC. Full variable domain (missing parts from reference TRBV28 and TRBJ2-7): DVKVTQSSRYLVKRTGEKVFLECVQDMDHENMFWYRQDPGLGLRLIYFSYDVKMKEKGDIPEGYSVSREKKERFSLILESASTNQTSMYLCASTAGGYEQYFGPGTRLTVT.

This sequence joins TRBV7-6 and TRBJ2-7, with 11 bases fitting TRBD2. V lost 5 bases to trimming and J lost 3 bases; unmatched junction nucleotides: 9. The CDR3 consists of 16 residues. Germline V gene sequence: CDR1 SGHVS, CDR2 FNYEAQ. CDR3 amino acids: CASSHSSSGRNYEQYF. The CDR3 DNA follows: TGTGCCAGCAGCCACTCATCTAGCGGGAGGAACTACGAGCAGTACTTC. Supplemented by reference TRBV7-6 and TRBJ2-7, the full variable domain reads GAGVSQSPRYKVTKRGQDVALRCDPISGHVSLYWYRQALGQGPEFLTYFNYEAQQDKSGLPNDRFSAERPEGSISTLTIQRTEQRDSAMYRCASSHSSSGRNYEQYFGPGTRLTVT.

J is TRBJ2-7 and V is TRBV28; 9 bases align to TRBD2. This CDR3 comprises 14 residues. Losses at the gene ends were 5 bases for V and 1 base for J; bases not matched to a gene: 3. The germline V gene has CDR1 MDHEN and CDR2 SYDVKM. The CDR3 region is CASSGLANSYEQYF. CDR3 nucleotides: TGTGCCAGCAGTGGACTAGCGAATTCCTACGAGCAGTACTTC.

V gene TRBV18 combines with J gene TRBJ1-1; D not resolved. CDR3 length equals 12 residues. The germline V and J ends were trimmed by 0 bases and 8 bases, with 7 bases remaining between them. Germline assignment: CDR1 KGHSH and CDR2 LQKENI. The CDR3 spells CASSPPEREAFF. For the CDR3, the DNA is TGTGCCAGCTCACCACCGGAACGGGAAGCTTTCTTT.

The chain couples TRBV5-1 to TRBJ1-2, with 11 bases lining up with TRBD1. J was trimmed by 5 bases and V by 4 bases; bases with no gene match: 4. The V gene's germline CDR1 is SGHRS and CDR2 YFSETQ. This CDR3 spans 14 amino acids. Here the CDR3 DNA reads TGCGCCAGCAGCCAGGGGACAGGGGGGTATGGCTACACCTTC. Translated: CASSQGTGGYGYTF. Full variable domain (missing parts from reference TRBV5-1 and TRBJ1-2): KAGVTQTPRYLIKTRGQQVTLSCSPISGHRSVSWYQQTPGQGLQFLFEYFSETQRNKGNFPGRFSGRQFSNSRSEMNVSTLELGDSALYLCASSQGTGGYGYTFGSGTRLTVV.

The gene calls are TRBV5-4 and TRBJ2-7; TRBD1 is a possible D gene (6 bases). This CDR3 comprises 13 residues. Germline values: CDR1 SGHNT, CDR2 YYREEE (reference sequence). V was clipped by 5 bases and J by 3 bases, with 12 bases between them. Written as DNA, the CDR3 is TGTGCCAGCAGGGGTAGGGGGAACTACGAGCAGTACTTC. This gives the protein CASRGRGNYEQYF.

In DNA, the CDR3 is TGTGCCAGCTCACCCGCGAATAAGAGACTAGCGAAATACAATGAGCAGTTCTTC. Translation gives CASSPANKRLAKYNEQFF. The chain couples TRBV18 to TRBJ2-1, with 8 nucleotides matching TRBD2. Trimming took 3 bases from V and 4 from J; bases not matched to a gene: 14. This CDR3 is 18 amino acids long. Germline V lookup: CDR1 KGHSH, CDR2 LQKENI.

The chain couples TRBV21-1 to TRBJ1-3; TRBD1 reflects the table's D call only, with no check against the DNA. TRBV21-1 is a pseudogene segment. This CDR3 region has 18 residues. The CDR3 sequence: CASSKRVKGQSSGNTIYF. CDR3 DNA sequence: TGTGCCAGCAGCAAAAGGGTCAAGGGGCAGTCCTCTGGAAACACCATATATTTT.

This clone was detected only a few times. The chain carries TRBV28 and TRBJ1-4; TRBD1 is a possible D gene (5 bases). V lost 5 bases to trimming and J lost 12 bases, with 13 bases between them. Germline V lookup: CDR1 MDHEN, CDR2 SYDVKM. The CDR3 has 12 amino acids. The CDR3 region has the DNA TGTGCCAGCAGTCTCAAACCGGGACAACTGTTTTTT. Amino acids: CASSLKPGQLFF. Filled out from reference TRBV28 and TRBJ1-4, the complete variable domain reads DVKVTQSSRYLVKRTGEKVFLECVQDMDHENMFWYRQDPGLGLRLIYFSYDVKMKEKGDIPEGYSVSREKKERFSLILESASTNQTSMYLCASSLKPGQLFFGSGTQLSVL.

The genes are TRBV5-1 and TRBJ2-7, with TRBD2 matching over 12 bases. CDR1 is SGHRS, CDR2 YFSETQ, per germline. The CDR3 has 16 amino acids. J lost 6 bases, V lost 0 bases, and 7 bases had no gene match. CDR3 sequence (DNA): TGCGCCAGCAGCTTGGGGACTAGCGGGGCCTTTAGCGAGCAGTACTTC. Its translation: CASSLGTSGAFSEQYF.

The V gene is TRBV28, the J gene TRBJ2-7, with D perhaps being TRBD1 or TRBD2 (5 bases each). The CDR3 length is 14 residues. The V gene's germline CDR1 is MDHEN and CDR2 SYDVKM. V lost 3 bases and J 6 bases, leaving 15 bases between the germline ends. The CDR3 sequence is CASSFTIMRGEQYF. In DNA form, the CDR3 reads TGTGCCAGCAGTTTTACTATCATGAGGGGCGAGCAGTACTTC.

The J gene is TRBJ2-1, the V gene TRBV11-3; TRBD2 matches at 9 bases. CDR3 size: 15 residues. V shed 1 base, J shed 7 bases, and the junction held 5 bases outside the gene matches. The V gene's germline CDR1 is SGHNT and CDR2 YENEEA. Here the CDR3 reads CASSLGSGSTNEQFF. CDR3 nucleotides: TGTGCCAGCAGCTTAGGTAGCGGGAGTACGAATGAGCAGTTCTTC.

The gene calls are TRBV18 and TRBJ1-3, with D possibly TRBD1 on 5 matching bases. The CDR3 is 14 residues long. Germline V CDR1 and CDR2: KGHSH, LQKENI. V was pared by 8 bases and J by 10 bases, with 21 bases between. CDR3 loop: CASAPGAPEWTIYF. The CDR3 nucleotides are TGTGCCAGCGCTCCCGGGGCCCCTGAGTGGACCATATATTTT. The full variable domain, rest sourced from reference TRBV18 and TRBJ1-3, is NAGVMQNPRHLVRRRGQEARLRCSPMKGHSHVYWYRQLPEEGLKFMVYLQKENIIDESGMPKERFSAEFPKEGPSILRIQQVVRGDSAAYFCASAPGAPEWTIYFGEGSWLTVV.